This record looks at one TCR beta chain sequence and its context. Single viable CD3+CD4+CD8-CD45RO+ cells were sorted as the memory CD4+ T cells. These data originate in a study of memory CD4+ T cells and cytomegalovirus serostatus. Original methodology: Out-of-frame sequences were removed, leaving around 2,000,000 distinct TCRbeta sequences. Method: immunoSEQ multiplex PCR; TCRdb's copy keeps in-frame clones and lacks some. That table furnishes V, J and clone size, whereas the DNA furnished D and trimming. Of 50,000 or so clones in the sample, 65% to 80% were seen once. Trimming took 4 bases from V and 0 from J, leaving 12 bases between them. CDR1 and CDR2 from the germline V gene are LGHNA and YSLEER. The CDR3 totals 15 residues.

Sequencing was performed on memory CD4+ T cells from blood. This sequence was found in an adult in good health and CMV-seropositive. The V call is TRBV4-3, the J call TRBJ1-1; TRBD1 is a possible D gene (5 bases). Here the CDR3 reads CASSRGSNLNTEAFF. The CDR3 DNA reads as TGCGCCAGCAGCCGGGGCAGCAATTTGAACACTGAAGCTTTCTTT.